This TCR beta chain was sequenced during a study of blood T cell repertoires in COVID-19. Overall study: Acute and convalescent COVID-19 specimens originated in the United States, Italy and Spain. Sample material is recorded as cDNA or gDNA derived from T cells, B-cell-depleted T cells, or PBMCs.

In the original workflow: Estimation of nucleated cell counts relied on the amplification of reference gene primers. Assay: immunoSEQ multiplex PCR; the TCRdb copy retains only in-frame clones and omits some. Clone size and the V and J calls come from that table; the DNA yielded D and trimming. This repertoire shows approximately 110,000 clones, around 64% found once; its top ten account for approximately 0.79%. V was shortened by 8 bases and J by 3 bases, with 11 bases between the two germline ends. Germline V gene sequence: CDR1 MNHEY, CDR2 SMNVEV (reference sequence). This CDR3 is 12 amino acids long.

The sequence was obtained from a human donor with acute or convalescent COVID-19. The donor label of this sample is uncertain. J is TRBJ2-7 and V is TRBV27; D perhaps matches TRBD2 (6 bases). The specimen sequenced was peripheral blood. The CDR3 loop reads CASGRWFYEQYF. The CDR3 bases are TGTGCCAGCGGGAGGTGGTTCTACGAGCAGTACTTC.